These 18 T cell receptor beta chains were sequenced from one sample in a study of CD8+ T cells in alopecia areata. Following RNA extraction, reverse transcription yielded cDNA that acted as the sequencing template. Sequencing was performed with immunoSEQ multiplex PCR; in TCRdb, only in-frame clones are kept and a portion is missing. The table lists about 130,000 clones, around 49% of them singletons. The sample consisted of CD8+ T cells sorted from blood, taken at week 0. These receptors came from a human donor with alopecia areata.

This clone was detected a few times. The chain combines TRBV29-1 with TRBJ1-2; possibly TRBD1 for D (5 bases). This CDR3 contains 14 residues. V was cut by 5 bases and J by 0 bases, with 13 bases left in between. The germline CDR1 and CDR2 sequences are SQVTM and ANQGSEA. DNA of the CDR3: TGCAGCGTTAAAGGGACCGCAACTAACTATGGCTACACCTTC. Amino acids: CSVKGTATNYGYTF.

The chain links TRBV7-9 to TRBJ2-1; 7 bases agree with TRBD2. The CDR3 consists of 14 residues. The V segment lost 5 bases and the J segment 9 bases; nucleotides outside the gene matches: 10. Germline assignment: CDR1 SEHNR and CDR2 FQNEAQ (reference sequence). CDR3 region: CASSPVAGVSEQFF. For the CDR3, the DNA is TGTGCCAGCAGCCCCGTGGCGGGGGTAAGTGAGCAGTTCTTC.

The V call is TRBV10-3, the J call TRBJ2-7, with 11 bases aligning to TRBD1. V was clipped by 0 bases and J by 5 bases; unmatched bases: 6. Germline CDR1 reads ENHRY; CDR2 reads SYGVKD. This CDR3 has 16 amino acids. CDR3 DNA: TGTGCCATCAGTGAGTCCGGACAGGGGGCGCGGAACGAGCAGTACTTC. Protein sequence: CAISESGQGARNEQYF.

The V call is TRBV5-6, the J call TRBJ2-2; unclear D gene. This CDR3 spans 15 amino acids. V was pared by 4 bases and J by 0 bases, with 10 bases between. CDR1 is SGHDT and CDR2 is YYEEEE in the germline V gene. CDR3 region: CASSPEQPNTGELFF. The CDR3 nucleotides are TGTGCCAGCAGCCCTGAACAACCGAACACCGGGGAGCTGTTTTTT.

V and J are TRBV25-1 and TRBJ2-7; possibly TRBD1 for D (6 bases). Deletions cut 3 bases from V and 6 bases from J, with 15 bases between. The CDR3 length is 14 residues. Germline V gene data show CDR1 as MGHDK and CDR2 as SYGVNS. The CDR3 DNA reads TGTGCCAGCAGTGACCAGGACAGTCCTGTCGAGCAGTACTTC. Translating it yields CASSDQDSPVEQYF.

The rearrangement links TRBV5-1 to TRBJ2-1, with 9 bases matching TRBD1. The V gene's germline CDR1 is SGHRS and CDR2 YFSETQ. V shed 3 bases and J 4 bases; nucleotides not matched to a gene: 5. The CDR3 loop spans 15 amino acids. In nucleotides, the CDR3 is TGCGCCAGCAGCTGGAAGACAGGGGGATACAATGAGCAGTTCTTC. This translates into CASSWKTGGYNEQFF.

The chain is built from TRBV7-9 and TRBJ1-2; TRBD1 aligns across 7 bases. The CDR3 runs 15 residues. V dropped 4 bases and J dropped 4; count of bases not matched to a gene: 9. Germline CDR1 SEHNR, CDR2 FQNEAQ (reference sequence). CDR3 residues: CASSSRTGAIYGYTF. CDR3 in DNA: TGTGCCAGCAGCTCTCGGACAGGAGCGATCTATGGCTACACCTTC.

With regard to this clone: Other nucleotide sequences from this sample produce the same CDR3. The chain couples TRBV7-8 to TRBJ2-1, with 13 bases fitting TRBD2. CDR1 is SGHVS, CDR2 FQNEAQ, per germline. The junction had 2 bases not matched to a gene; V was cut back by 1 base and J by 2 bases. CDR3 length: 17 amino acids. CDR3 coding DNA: TGTGCCAGCAGCTTAGGACTAGCGGGGGGACCCTACAATGAGCAGTTCTTC. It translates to CASSLGLAGGPYNEQFF.

The CDR3 nucleotides read TGTGCCAGCAGGGCCGGGAACACTGAAGCTTTCTTT. Protein product: CASRAGNTEAFF. The chain employs TRBV5-4 and TRBJ1-1; unclear D gene. V lost 5 bases and J 1 base, leaving 6 bases between the germline ends. The germline V gene encodes CDR1 SGHNT and CDR2 YYREEE (reference sequence). The CDR3 totals 12 residues. Supplemented by reference TRBV5-4 and TRBJ1-1, the full variable domain reads ETGVTQSPTHLIKTRGQQVTLRCSSQSGHNTVSWYQQALGQGPQFIFQYYREEENGRGNFPPRFSGLQFPNYSSELNVNALELDDSALYLCASRAGNTEAFFGQGTRLTVV.

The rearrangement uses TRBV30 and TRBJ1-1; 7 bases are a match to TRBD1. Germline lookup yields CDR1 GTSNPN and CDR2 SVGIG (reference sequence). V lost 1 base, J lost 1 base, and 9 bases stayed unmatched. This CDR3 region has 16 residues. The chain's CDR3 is CAWSAPPGQKNTEAFF. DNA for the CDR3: TGTGCCTGGAGTGCTCCCCCGGGACAGAAGAACACTGAAGCTTTCTTT.

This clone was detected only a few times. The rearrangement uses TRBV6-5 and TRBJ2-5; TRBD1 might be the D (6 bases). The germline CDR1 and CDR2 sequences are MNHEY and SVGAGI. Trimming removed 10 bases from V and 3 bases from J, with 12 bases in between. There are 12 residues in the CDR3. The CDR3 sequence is CATSGAEETQYF. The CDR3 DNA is TGTGCCACCTCAGGGGCGGAAGAGACCCAGTACTTC.

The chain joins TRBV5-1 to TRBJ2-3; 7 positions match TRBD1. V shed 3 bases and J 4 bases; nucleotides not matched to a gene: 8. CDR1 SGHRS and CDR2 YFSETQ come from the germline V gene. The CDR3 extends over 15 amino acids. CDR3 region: CASSSERQGPDTQYF. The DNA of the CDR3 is TGCGCCAGCAGCTCGGAGAGACAGGGCCCAGATACGCAGTATTTT.

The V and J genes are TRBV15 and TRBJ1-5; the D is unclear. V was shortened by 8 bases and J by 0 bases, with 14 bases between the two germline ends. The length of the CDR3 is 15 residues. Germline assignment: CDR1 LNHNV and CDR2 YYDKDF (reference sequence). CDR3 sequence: CATPKGRDSNQPQHF. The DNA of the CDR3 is TGTGCCACCCCAAAAGGGCGGGATAGCAATCAGCCCCAGCATTTT. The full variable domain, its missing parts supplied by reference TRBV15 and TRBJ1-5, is DAMVIQNPRYQVTQFGKPVTLSCSQTLNHNVMYWYQQKSSQAPKLLFHYYDKDFNNEADTPDNFQSRRPNTSFCFLDIRSPGLGDTAMYLCATPKGRDSNQPQHFGDGTRLSIL.

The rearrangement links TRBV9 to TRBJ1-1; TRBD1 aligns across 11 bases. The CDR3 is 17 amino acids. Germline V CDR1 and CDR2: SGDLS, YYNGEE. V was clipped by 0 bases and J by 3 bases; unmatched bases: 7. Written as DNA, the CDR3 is TGTGCCAGCAGCGTAGGAGTTGGGGGACAGGGGGACACTGAAGCTTTCTTT. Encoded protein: CASSVGVGGQGDTEAFF.

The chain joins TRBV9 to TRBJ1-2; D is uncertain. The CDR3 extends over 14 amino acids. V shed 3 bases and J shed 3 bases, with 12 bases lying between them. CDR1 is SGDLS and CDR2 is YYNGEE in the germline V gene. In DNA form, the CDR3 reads TGTGCCAGCAGCGCAGTAGATACCTACTATGGCTACACCTTC. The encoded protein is CASSAVDTYYGYTF.

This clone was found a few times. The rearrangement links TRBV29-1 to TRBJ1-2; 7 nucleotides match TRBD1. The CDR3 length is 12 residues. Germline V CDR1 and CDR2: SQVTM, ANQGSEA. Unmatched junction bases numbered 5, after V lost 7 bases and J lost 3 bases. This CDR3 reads CSATGADYGYTF. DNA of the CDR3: TGCAGCGCAACAGGGGCAGACTATGGCTACACCTTC.

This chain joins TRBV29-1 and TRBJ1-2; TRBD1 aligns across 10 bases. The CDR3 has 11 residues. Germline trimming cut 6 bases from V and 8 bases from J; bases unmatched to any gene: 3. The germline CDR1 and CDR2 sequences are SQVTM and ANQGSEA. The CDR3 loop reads CSVDRGMGYTF. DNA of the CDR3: TGCAGCGTGGACAGGGGGATGGGCTACACCTTC.

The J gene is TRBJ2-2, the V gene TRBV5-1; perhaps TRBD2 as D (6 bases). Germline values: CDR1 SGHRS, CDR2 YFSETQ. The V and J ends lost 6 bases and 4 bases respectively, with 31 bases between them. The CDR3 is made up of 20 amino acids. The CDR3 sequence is CASTPRHLSTLGGVTGELFF. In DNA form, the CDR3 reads TGCGCCAGCACACCGAGACATTTGTCAACCCTGGGGGGAGTCACCGGGGAGCTGTTTTTT.